The next 27 T cell receptor beta chains were all read from a single sample in a study of CD8 T cells in ankylosing spondylitis. TCRdb processed the 5' RACE reads anew with MiXCR; each CDR3 protein has one entry. The sample shows about 160,000 distinct CDR3 sequences, about 16% of them seen only once. Sequences were obtained from blood, either unsorted or a sorted T cell fraction (not recorded which). These receptors were taken from a male donor with ankylosing spondylitis or in good health (not recorded which).

The chain uses TRBV28 and TRBJ1-2, with D possibly TRBD1 on 5 matching bases. Germline V CDR1 and CDR2: MDHEN, SYDVKM. Trimming took 2 bases from V and 7 from J, leaving 8 bases between them. The CDR3 spans 12 residues. The CDR3 DNA reads as TGTGCCAGCAGTTTACTCGGGGGTGGCTACACCTTC. Encoded protein: CASSLLGGGYTF.

In this sample, this clonotype turned up many times. This sequence joins TRBV28 and TRBJ2-2; D call uncertain. Germline loops: CDR1 MDHEN, CDR2 SYDVKM. Trimming removed 5 bases at V and 8 bases at J, with 6 bases between. CDR3 size: 11 residues. The CDR3 DNA reads as TGTGCCAGCAGTGTGCCAGGGGAGCTGTTTTTT. Amino acid sequence: CASSVPGELFF.

The table lists this clonotype with many counts. The chain uses TRBV29-1 and TRBJ2-1; unclear D gene. Germline CDR1 reads SQVTM; CDR2 reads ANQGSEA. CDR3 size: 13 residues. Trimming shortened V by 7 bases and J by 5 bases, and 15 bases separated the two germline ends. CDR3 coding DNA: TGCAGCGCCGCAGGAGCATCGGACAATGAGCAGTTCTTC. Translating gives CSAAGASDNEQFF.

This sequence joins TRBV7-9 and TRBJ1-1, with D unclear. The CDR3 contains 16 residues. CDR1 is SEHNR and CDR2 is FQNEAQ in the germline V gene (reference sequence). The V end lost 5 bases, the J end lost 0 bases, and 16 bases lay between the germline ends. DNA of the CDR3: TGTGCCAGCAGCCACGGACGGACGACTATGAACACTGAAGCTTTCTTT. Its translation is CASSHGRTTMNTEAFF.

This clonotype appeared a few times. V and J are TRBV5-1 and TRBJ1-1, with a possible D match to TRBD1 (6 bases). Germline CDR1 reads SGHRS; CDR2 reads YFSETQ. V gave up 4 bases and J gave up 6 bases, with 19 bases separating them. There are 15 residues in the CDR3. The CDR3 spells CASSPGGGRSAEAFF. In DNA form, the CDR3 reads TGCGCCAGCAGCCCTGGCGGGGGGCGATCGGCTGAAGCTTTCTTT.

At least ten counts were recorded for this clonotype. The chain has TRBV20-1 and TRBJ2-5; no firm D call. Germline lookup yields CDR1 DFQATT and CDR2 SNEGSKA (reference sequence). The V gene lost 0 bases and the J gene lost 0 bases, with 5 bases spanning the gap. The CDR3 covers 13 residues. The CDR3 coding sequence is TGCAGTGCTAGAGAAACAGACCAAGAGACCCAGTACTTC. This translates into CSARETDQETQYF.

This chain links TRBV6-5 with TRBJ2-2; the D gene is possibly TRBD1 (5 bases). Germline CDR1 MNHEY, CDR2 SVGAGI. This CDR3 region has 14 residues. V shed 4 bases and J shed 5 bases, with 11 bases lying between them. DNA of the CDR3: TGTGCCAGCAGTTCGCAGGGTTATACCGGGGAGCTGTTTTTT. Translation gives CASSSQGYTGELFF.

At least ten counts were recorded for this clonotype. The gene calls are TRBV20-1 and TRBJ2-5, with D tentatively TRBD2 (6 bases). The CDR3 consists of 13 residues. The V and J ends lost 0 bases and 9 bases respectively, with 14 bases between them. CDR1 and CDR2 from the germline V gene are DFQATT and SNEGSKA (reference sequence). In nucleotides, the CDR3 is TGCAGTGCTAGAGATCCCCTCGGAGGGCCCCAGTACTTC. Amino acids: CSARDPLGGPQYF.

In this sample, this clonotype turned up many times. The chain uses TRBV19 and TRBJ2-5; no clear D gene. The CDR3 covers 12 residues. The V end lost 5 bases, the J end lost 5 bases, and 9 bases lay between the germline ends. Per germline, CDR1 LNHDA and CDR2 SQIVND (reference sequence). DNA for the CDR3: TGTGCCAGTAGTCACCCAAGGGAGACCCAGTACTTC. Translated: CASSHPRETQYF.

This clonotype was picked up a small number of times. The chain joins TRBV2 to TRBJ2-3; possibly TRBD2 for D (5 bases). The V end was cut by 6 bases, the J end by 0 bases, with 7 bases between. CDR3 size: 13 residues. Germline values: CDR1 SNHLY, CDR2 FYNNEI. CDR3: CASRLESTDTQYF. The CDR3 nucleotides are TGTGCCAGCAGACTAGAGAGCACAGATACGCAGTATTTT.

About this clonotype: Relative to the germline gene, one junction end is altered; a read error may explain this. This chain links TRBV15 with TRBJ2-7; no firm D call. The CDR3 covers 13 residues. Germline V gives CDR1 LNHNV, CDR2 YYDKDF (reference sequence). This chain's CDR3 is CATSPREFYVQYF. CDR3 coding DNA: TGTGCCACCAGCCCCAGAGAATTCTACGTGCAGTACTTC.

This clonotype has a single count. V usage is TRBV5-4 and J usage is TRBJ1-3; 11 bases line up with TRBD1. Germline V gene sequence: CDR1 SGHNT, CDR2 YYREEE (reference sequence). The ends lost 4 bases at V and 10 bases at J; junction bases unmatched: 7. CDR3 length: 14 residues. Here the CDR3 DNA reads TGTGCCAGCAGCGCGGACAGGGGGCACCTAACCATATATTTT. Amino acid sequence: CASSADRGHLTIYF.

This clonotype was seen more than once but under ten times. The V call is TRBV10-3, the J call TRBJ2-5; weak D call: TRBD2 (5 bases). V was clipped by 9 bases and J by 5 bases, with 13 bases between them. The germline gives CDR1 ENHRY, CDR2 SYGVKD. The CDR3 runs 12 residues. CDR3 nucleotides: TGTGCCATAAGGACGGAGGTGGAGACCCAGTACTTC. Residues: CAIRTEVETQYF.

There are many counts of this clonotype. The chain employs TRBV5-1 and TRBJ1-5; TRBD1 is a possible D gene (6 bases). Trimming pared 0 bases from V and 4 bases from J, leaving 8 bases between. Germline assignment: CDR1 SGHRS and CDR2 YFSETQ. This CDR3 region has 14 residues. The CDR3, as DNA: TGCGCCAGCAGCTTGGGACAGGATAATCAGCCCCAGCATTTT. Translation: CASSLGQDNQPQHF.

This clonotype was seen more than once but under ten times. This rearrangement joins TRBV27 to TRBJ2-7, with 15 bases that match TRBD2. The CDR3 runs 15 residues. Germline V gene sequence: CDR1 MNHEY, CDR2 SMNVEV (reference sequence). J lost 5 bases, V lost 4 bases, and 3 bases had no gene match. This chain's CDR3 is CASSSGTSGRNEQYF. In DNA, the CDR3 is TGTGCCAGCAGTTCCGGGACTAGCGGGAGGAACGAGCAGTACTTC.

The J gene is TRBJ2-6, the V gene TRBV5-1; D is unclear. Trimming removed 0 bases from V and 1 base from J, with 2 bases in between. The CDR3 length is 14 residues. CDR1 SGHRS and CDR2 YFSETQ come from the germline V gene. CDR3 region: CASSLGSGANVLTF. The CDR3 nucleotides read TGCGCCAGCAGCTTGGGGTCTGGGGCCAACGTCCTGACTTTC.

This clonotype was counted many times. The V call is TRBV29-1, the J call TRBJ2-5, with 7 bases that match TRBD2. The CDR3 is 13 amino acids. J was trimmed by 5 bases and V by 4 bases; bases with no gene match: 7. Per germline, CDR1 SQVTM and CDR2 ANQGSEA. DNA for the CDR3: TGCAGCGTTGTACTAGCGTCCGCGGAGACCCAGTACTTC. Amino acid sequence: CSVVLASAETQYF.

About this clonotype: A junction boundary mismatches the germline segment, possibly from a read error. The chain recombines TRBV9 with TRBJ2-3, with TRBD2 identical over 10 bases. This CDR3 has 16 amino acids. Germline V gives CDR1 SGDLS, CDR2 YYNGEE. For the CDR3, the DNA is TGTGCCAACAGCGTAGCCGGAGCGGGAGGGCCAGATACGCAGTATTTT. Amino acids: CANSVAGAGGPDTQYF.

This sequence joins TRBV7-7 and TRBJ1-5; possible D gene TRBD1, 6 bases. Germline CDR1 SSHAT, CDR2 FNYEAQ (reference sequence). V lost 2 bases and J 5 bases, leaving 13 bases between the germline ends. CDR3 length: 15 residues. CDR3 coding DNA: TGTGCCAGCAGCTTAACGTCCAGGGGAGATCAGCCCCAGCATTTT. Its protein product is CASSLTSRGDQPQHF.

This chain connects TRBV2 to TRBJ2-1, with 12 positions matching TRBD2. The trim removed 11 bases at V and 9 bases at J, leaving 11 bases unmatched. The length of the CDR3 is 14 residues. Germline loops: CDR1 SNHLY, CDR2 FYNNEI. In DNA form, the CDR3 reads TGTGCCGGGGGACTAGCGGGCCTGCGTGGTGAGCAGTTCTTC. This translates into CAGGLAGLRGEQFF.

This clonotype has at least ten counts. The chain employs TRBV20-1 and TRBJ2-5; 8 bases fit TRBD2. The CDR3 extends over 14 amino acids. The germline gives CDR1 DFQATT, CDR2 SNEGSKA (reference sequence). The junction had 5 bases not matched to a gene; V was cut back by 0 bases and J by 5 bases. The chain's CDR3 is CSAREAGARETQYF. The DNA of the CDR3 is TGCAGTGCTAGAGAAGCGGGAGCGAGGGAGACCCAGTACTTC.

Only a few counts were recorded for this clonotype. The CDR3 bases are TGTGCCAGCAGTGTTCACCGGGCCCAGCCTAATCAGCCCCAGCATTTT. Translation: CASSVHRAQPNQPQHF. J is TRBJ1-5 and V is TRBV28; D is ambiguous. In germline, CDR1 is MDHEN, CDR2 SYDVKM. Trimming stripped 5 bases from V and 4 bases from J, with 18 bases between. The length of the CDR3 is 16 residues.

The chain couples TRBV7-6 to TRBJ2-1, with 12 bases lining up with TRBD2. This CDR3 is 16 amino acids long. Looked up from germline, CDR1 is SGHVS and CDR2 is FNYEAQ. V shed 3 bases, J shed 8 bases, and the junction held 8 bases outside the gene matches. In DNA, the CDR3 is TGTGCCAGCAGCTTGACTAGCGGGAGTGTTCTCCATGAGCAGTTCTTC. Protein: CASSLTSGSVLHEQFF.

The chain carries TRBV10-2 and TRBJ2-7; the D gene could be TRBD1 or TRBD2 (6 bases each). Germline values: CDR1 WSHSY, CDR2 SAAADI. CDR3 length: 14 residues. V was cut by 1 base and J by 5 bases, with 12 bases left in between. CDR3 region: CASSEFGGFDEQYF. The CDR3 nucleotides are TGCGCCAGCAGTGAGTTCGGGGGCTTCGACGAGCAGTACTTC.

This clonotype was seen more than once but under ten times. The chain joins TRBV5-4 to TRBJ1-2; no definite D call. The CDR3 totals 13 residues. Germline V gene sequence: CDR1 SGHNT, CDR2 YYREEE (reference sequence). Trimming stripped 0 bases from V and 0 bases from J, with 3 bases between. Here the CDR3 reads CASSLVANYGYTF. The DNA for the CDR3 is TGTGCCAGCAGCTTGGTTGCTAACTATGGCTACACCTTC.

Remarks on this clonotype: One junction end disagrees with the germline gene, perhaps due to a read error. The CDR3 protein is CVSSALGRSTDTQYF. CDR3 DNA: TGTGTCAGTAGTGCTTTGGGACGATCCACAGATACGCAGTATTTT. The V and J genes are TRBV19 and TRBJ2-3; perhaps D is TRBD1 or TRBD2 (5 bases each). Germline values: CDR1 LNHDA, CDR2 SQIVND (reference sequence). The CDR3 is made up of 15 amino acids. The whole variable domain, filled in from reference TRBV19 and TRBJ2-3, reads DGGITQSPKYLFRKEGQNVTLSCEQNLNHDAMYWYRQDPGQGLRLIYYSQIVNDFQKGDIAEGYSVSREKKESFPLTVTSAQKNPTAFYLCVSSALGRSTDTQYFGPGTRLTVL.

This clonotype was counted a few times. The chain has TRBV6-5 and TRBJ2-1; 7 bases map to TRBD1. The CDR3 length is 16 residues. Germline values: CDR1 MNHEY, CDR2 SVGAGI. With V trimmed by 5 bases and J by 0 bases, 7 bases remained unmatched. The CDR3 DNA reads TGTGCCAGCAGTAACAGGGGTCCCAGCTCCTACAATGAGCAGTTCTTC. Protein product: CASSNRGPSSYNEQFF.